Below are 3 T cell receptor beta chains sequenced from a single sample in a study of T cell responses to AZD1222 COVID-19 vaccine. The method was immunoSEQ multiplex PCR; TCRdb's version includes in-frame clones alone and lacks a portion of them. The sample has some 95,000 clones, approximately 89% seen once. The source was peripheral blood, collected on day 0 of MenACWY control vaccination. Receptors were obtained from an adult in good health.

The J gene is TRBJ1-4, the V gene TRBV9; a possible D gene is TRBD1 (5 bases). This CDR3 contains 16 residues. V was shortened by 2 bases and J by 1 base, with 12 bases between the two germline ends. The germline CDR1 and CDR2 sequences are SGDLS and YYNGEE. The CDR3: CASSVSPGRTNEKLFF. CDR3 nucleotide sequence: TGTGCCAGCAGCGTCTCGCCAGGGAGAACTAATGAAAAACTGTTTTTT.

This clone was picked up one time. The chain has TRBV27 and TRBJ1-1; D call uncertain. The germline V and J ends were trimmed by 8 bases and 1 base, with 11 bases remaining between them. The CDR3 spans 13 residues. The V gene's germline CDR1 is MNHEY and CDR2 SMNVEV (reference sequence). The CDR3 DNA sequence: TGTGCCAGCTGGAGTCTGGGGAACACTGAAGCTTTCTTT. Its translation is CASWSLGNTEAFF.

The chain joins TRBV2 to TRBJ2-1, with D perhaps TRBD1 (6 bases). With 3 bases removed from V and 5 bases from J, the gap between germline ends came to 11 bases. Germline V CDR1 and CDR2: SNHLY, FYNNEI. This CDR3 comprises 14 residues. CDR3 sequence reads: CASSETGSHNEQFF. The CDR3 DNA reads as TGTGCCAGCAGTGAGACAGGATCCCACAATGAGCAGTTCTTC. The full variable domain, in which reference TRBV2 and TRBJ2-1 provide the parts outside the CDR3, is EPEVTQTPSHQVTQMGQEVILRCVPISNHLYFYWYRQILGQKVEFLVSFYNNEISEKSEIFDDQFSVERPDGSNFTLKIRSTKLEDSAMYFCASSETGSHNEQFFGPGTRLTVL.